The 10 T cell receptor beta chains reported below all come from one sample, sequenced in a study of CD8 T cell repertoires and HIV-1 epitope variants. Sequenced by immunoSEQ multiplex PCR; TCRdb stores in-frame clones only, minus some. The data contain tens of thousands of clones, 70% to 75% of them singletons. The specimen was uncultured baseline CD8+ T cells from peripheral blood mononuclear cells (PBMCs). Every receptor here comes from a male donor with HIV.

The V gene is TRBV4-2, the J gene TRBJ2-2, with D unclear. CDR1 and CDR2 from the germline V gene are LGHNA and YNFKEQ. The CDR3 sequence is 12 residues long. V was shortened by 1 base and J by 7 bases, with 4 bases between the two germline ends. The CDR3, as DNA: TGTGCCAGCAGCCAAGGCGGCGGGGAGCTGTTTTTT. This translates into CASSQGGGELFF.

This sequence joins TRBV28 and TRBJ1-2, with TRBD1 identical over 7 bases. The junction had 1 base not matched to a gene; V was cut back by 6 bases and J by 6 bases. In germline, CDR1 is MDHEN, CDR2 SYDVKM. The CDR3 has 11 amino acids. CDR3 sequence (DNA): TGTGCCAGCAGACAGGGGAATGGCTACACCTTC. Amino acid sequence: CASRQGNGYTF.

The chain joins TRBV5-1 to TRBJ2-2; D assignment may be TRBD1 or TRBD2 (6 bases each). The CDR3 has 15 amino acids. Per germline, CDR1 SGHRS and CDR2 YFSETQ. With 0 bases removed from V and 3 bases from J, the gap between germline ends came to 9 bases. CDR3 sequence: CASSLAGADTGELFF. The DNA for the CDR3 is TGCGCCAGCAGCTTGGCGGGGGCCGACACCGGGGAGCTGTTTTTT. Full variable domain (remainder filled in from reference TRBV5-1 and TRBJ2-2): KAGVTQTPRYLIKTRGQQVTLSCSPISGHRSVSWYQQTPGQGLQFLFEYFSETQRNKGNFPGRFSGRQFSNSRSEMNVSTLELGDSALYLCASSLAGADTGELFFGEGSRLTVL.

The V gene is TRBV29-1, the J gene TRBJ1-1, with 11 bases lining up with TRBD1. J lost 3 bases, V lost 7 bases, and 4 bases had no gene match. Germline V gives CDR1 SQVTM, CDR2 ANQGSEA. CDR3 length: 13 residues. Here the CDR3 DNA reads TGCAGCGGTGGACAGGGGGCCTACACTGAAGCTTTCTTT. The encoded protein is CSGGQGAYTEAFF.

The CDR3 reads CASSLIGPEAFF. For the CDR3, the DNA is TGTGCCAGCAGCTTAATCGGACCTGAAGCTTTCTTT. The rearrangement links TRBV7-8 to TRBJ1-1; D remains ambiguous. The CDR3 runs to 12 residues. Germline V gives CDR1 SGHVS, CDR2 FQNEAQ. Trimming removed 2 bases from V and 6 bases from J, with 7 bases in between.

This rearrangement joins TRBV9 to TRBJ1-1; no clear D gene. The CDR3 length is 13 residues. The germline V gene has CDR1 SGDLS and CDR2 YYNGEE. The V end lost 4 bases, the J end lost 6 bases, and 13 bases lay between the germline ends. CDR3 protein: CASSSYIEAEAFF. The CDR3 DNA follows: TGTGCCAGCAGCTCCTATATAGAGGCTGAAGCTTTCTTT. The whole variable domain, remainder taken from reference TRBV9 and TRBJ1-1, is DSGVTQTPKHLITATGQRVTLRCSPRSGDLSVYWYQQSLDQGLQFLIQYYNGEERAKGNILERFSAQQFPDLHSELNLSSLELGDSALYFCASSSYIEAEAFFGQGTRLTVV.

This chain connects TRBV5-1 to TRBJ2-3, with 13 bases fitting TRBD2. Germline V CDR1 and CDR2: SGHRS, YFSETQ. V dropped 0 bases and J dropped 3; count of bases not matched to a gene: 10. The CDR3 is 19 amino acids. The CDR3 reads CASSLVGLAGRSGTDTQYF. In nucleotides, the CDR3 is TGCGCCAGCAGCTTGGTGGGACTAGCGGGGAGGTCTGGTACAGATACGCAGTATTTT. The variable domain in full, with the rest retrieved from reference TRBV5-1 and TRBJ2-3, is KAGVTQTPRYLIKTRGQQVTLSCSPISGHRSVSWYQQTPGQGLQFLFEYFSETQRNKGNFPGRFSGRQFSNSRSEMNVSTLELGDSALYLCASSLVGLAGRSGTDTQYFGPGTRLTVL.

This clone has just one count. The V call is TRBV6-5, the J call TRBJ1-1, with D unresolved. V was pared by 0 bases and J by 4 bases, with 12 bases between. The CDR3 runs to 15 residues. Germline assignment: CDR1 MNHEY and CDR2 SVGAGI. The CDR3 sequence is CASSYSMGRSTEAFF. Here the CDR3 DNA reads TGTGCCAGCAGTTACTCGATGGGCAGGAGCACTGAAGCTTTCTTT.

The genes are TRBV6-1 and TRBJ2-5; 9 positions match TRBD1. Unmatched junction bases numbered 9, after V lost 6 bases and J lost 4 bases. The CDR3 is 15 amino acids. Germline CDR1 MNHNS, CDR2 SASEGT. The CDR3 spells CASRPWTGEPETQYF. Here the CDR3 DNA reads TGTGCCAGCAGGCCCTGGACAGGGGAGCCAGAGACCCAGTACTTC.

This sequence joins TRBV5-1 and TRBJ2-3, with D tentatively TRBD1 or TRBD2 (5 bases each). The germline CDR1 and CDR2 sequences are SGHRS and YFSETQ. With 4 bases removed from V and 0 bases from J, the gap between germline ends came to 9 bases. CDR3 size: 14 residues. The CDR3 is CASSEGDSTDTQYF. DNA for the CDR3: TGCGCCAGCAGCGAAGGGGACAGCACAGATACGCAGTATTTT.